The 26 T cell receptor beta chains below were found in one sample sequenced in a study of control samples from healthy donors and cancer patients. Using immunoSEQ multiplex PCR, the repertoire was profiled, and TCRdb retains in-frame clones only, with some absent. The profile covers about 86,000 clones, with 90% to 95% appearing a single time and about 1.5% taken by the ten largest. Sequencing used blood. The receptors shown here come from a woman in her 30s in good health.

V and J are TRBV29-1 and TRBJ1-2; 7 bases are a match to TRBD1. The CDR3 covers 12 residues. Germline CDR1 and CDR2: SQVTM and ANQGSEA. V was clipped by 4 bases and J by 3 bases; unmatched bases: 2. The CDR3 here is CSVVTGDYGYTF. In nucleotides, the CDR3 is TGCAGCGTTGTAACAGGGGACTATGGCTACACCTTC.

The chain employs TRBV28 and TRBJ2-3, with a tentative D call TRBD1 (5 bases). This CDR3 is 14 amino acids long. Between the trimmed V and J ends, which lost 3 bases and 2 bases, there was a span of 9 bases. From germline, CDR1 is MDHEN and CDR2 SYDVKM. Written as DNA, the CDR3 is TGTGCCAGCAGTTTCCAGGACAACACAGATACGCAGTATTTT. Amino acids: CASSFQDNTDTQYF. The entire variable domain, with the rest obtained from reference TRBV28 and TRBJ2-3, is as follows: DVKVTQSSRYLVKRTGEKVFLECVQDMDHENMFWYRQDPGLGLRLIYFSYDVKMKEKGDIPEGYSVSREKKERFSLILESASTNQTSMYLCASSFQDNTDTQYFGPGTRLTVL.

This clone was seen more than once but under ten times. This chain joins TRBV6-2 or TRBV6-3 and TRBJ2-4; D is possibly TRBD2 (7 bases). The CDR3 has 15 residues. From germline, CDR1 is MNHEY and CDR2 SVGEGT. Trimming took 6 bases from V and 6 from J, leaving 18 bases between them. CDR3 bases: TGTGCCAGCAGCCTACCAAGGGGGGGGACAAACATTCAGTACTTC. Translated, it gives CASSLPRGGTNIQYF.

The V call is TRBV7-6, the J call TRBJ2-7, with 13 positions matching TRBD2. There are 18 residues in the CDR3. Germline CDR1 SGHVS, CDR2 FNYEAQ. The junction had 7 bases not matched to a gene; V was cut back by 0 bases and J by 2 bases. Here the CDR3 reads CASSLARLGLAGTYEQYF. CDR3 DNA sequence: TGTGCCAGCAGCTTAGCGCGTTTGGGACTAGCGGGAACCTACGAGCAGTACTTC.

The chain joins TRBV7-2 to TRBJ1-4; D may be TRBD1 (6 bases). Deletions cut 6 bases from V and 5 bases from J, with 13 bases between. Germline V gives CDR1 SGHTA, CDR2 FQGNSA. The length of the CDR3 is 14 residues. The CDR3 DNA follows: TGTGCCAGCAGAAGGACAGCGGCGAATGAAAAACTGTTTTTT. It encodes CASRRTAANEKLFF.

The chain joins TRBV6-5 to TRBJ2-3; 8 nucleotides agree with TRBD2. CDR1 is MNHEY and CDR2 is SVGAGI in the germline V gene. With 4 bases clipped from V and 5 bases from J, the junction kept 8 bases outside the gene matches. The CDR3 has 15 amino acids. In DNA, the CDR3 is TGTGCCAGCAGTTCCTTTGCGGGAGGAAGAGATACGCAGTATTTT. Amino acid sequence: CASSSFAGGRDTQYF.

The chain employs TRBV19 and TRBJ2-5; 9 positions agree with TRBD1. This CDR3 region has 18 residues. Germline assignment: CDR1 LNHDA and CDR2 SQIVND (reference sequence). With V trimmed by 0 bases and J by 0 bases, 8 bases remained unmatched. As DNA, the CDR3 is TGTGCCAGTAGTATAGATCCGGACAGGGGACAATACCAAGAGACCCAGTACTTC. This sequence encodes CASSIDPDRGQYQETQYF.

CDR3 region: CASSQDRGHRNTEAFF. The CDR3 DNA reads as TGTGCCAGCAGCCAGGACAGGGGGCATCGGAACACTGAAGCTTTCTTT. V usage is TRBV5-5 and J usage is TRBJ1-1; 11 bases fit TRBD1. V gave up 4 bases and J gave up 1 base; unmatched junction bases: 6. The germline gives CDR1 SGHKS, CDR2 YYEKEE (reference sequence). CDR3 length: 16 residues. Looking up the rest from reference TRBV5-5 and TRBJ1-1 gives the full variable domain: DAGVTQSPTHLIKTRGQQVTLRCSPISGHKSVSWYQQVLGQGPQFIFQYYEKEERGRGNFPDRFSARQFPNYSSELNVNALLLGDSALYLCASSQDRGHRNTEAFFGQGTRLTVV.

The chain is built from TRBV12-5 and TRBJ1-5; a weak D match, TRBD1 (5 bases). The CDR3 consists of 18 residues. V dropped 0 bases and J dropped 4 bases, with 19 bases sitting between them. Germline CDR1 is LGHNT and CDR2 is FRNRAP. CDR3 nucleotides: TGTGCTAGTGGTTTGGTCGAGGGGTCGGCACTCGATAATCAGCCCCAGCATTTT. It encodes CASGLVEGSALDNQPQHF.

The chain joins TRBV28 to TRBJ1-1; weak D call: TRBD1 (6 bases). The V gene lost 7 bases and the J gene lost 5 bases, with 14 bases spanning the gap. CDR1 MDHEN and CDR2 SYDVKM come from the germline V gene. The CDR3 totals 13 residues. The CDR3 loop is CASTQGLWTEAFF. The CDR3 nucleotides read TGTGCCAGCACCCAGGGGTTATGGACTGAAGCTTTCTTT.

This rearrangement joins TRBV7-9 to TRBJ1-6, with D possibly being TRBD1 (5 bases). CDR1 and CDR2 from the germline V gene are SEHNR and FQNEAQ (reference sequence). The CDR3 covers 16 residues. V was pared by 4 bases and J by 9 bases, with 19 bases between. The CDR3 DNA is TGTGCCAGCAGCTCACCCAGGGAAACGGGTGGTTCACCCCTCCACTTT. This translates into CASSSPRETGGSPLHF.

The CDR3 sequence is CASSGNSGSSYNEQFF. The CDR3 nucleotides are TGTGCCAGCAGCGGCAATTCAGGGAGCTCCTACAATGAGCAGTTCTTC. The chain carries TRBV9 and TRBJ2-1; either TRBD1 or TRBD2 may fit D (5 bases each). This CDR3 spans 16 amino acids. Germline CDR1 and CDR2: SGDLS and YYNGEE. Trimming stripped 3 bases from V and 0 bases from J, with 13 bases between.

V usage is TRBV5-4 and J usage is TRBJ1-1; TRBD1 matches at 7 bases. The CDR3 is made up of 16 amino acids. Germline-derived CDR1 and CDR2 are SGHNT and YYREEE (reference sequence). V lost 4 bases to trimming and J lost 6 bases; unmatched junction nucleotides: 15. In DNA, the CDR3 is TGTGCCAGCAGCCCAGGGGGGGCGGTGCGAGAGGCTGAAGCTTTCTTT. It codes for CASSPGGAVREAEAFF.

The V and J genes are TRBV14 and TRBJ1-6; D remains unclear. Trimming shortened V by 3 bases and J by 9 bases, and 15 bases separated the two germline ends. Germline V gene lookup returns CDR1 SGHDN and CDR2 FVKESK. The CDR3 is made up of 15 amino acids. The CDR3, as DNA: TGTGCCAGCAGCCACGATGGGTTTGGGCGTTCACCCCTCCACTTT. It is translated as CASSHDGFGRSPLHF.

V gene TRBV6-5 combines with J gene TRBJ1-1; weak D call: TRBD1 (6 bases). Trimming pared 2 bases from V and 8 bases from J, leaving 9 bases between. Germline CDR1 and CDR2: MNHEY and SVGAGI. This CDR3 has 12 amino acids. In nucleotides, the CDR3 is TGTGCCAGCAGTTACAGGGGGGGGGAAGCTTTCTTT. Protein: CASSYRGGEAFF.

This chain connects TRBV12-3 or TRBV12-4 to TRBJ2-1, with D perhaps TRBD2 (6 bases). Trimming took 5 bases from V and 9 from J, leaving 11 bases between them. The CDR3 has 12 amino acids. The CDR3 DNA sequence: TGTGCCAGCAGTGCGGGGTTCGCTGAGCAGTTCTTC. It specifies CASSAGFAEQFF.

On this clone itself: An end of the junction differs from the germline gene, which may be a read error. The CDR3 DNA is TGTGCCAGCTCCCCACCCAGTACGGTTCATGAGCAGTTCTTC. Translating gives CASSPPSTVHEQFF. The V gene is TRBV18, the J gene TRBJ2-1; no clear D gene. The germline CDR1 and CDR2 sequences are KGHSH and LQKENI. The CDR3 sequence is 14 residues long.

The chain recombines TRBV6-1 with TRBJ2-5; 8 nucleotides line up with TRBD2. This CDR3 spans 14 amino acids. The germline CDR1 and CDR2 sequences are MNHNS and SASEGT. The V gene end was trimmed by 3 bases and the J gene end by 2 bases; junction bases not matched to a gene: 2. The CDR3 region has the DNA TGTGCCAGCAGTGAGGGACTAGAGCAAGAGACCCAGTACTTC. Residues: CASSEGLEQETQYF.

The CDR3 reads CASSSLRDGTYEQYF. The CDR3 nucleotides read TGTGCCAGCAGCTCTTTACGGGACGGCACCTACGAGCAGTACTTC. The gene calls are TRBV7-9 and TRBJ2-7; the D gene could be TRBD1 or TRBD2 (5 bases each). The CDR3 has 15 amino acids. Germline CDR1 SEHNR, CDR2 FQNEAQ (reference sequence). Trimming removed 4 bases from V and 2 bases from J, with 15 bases in between.

J is TRBJ1-1 and V is TRBV7-8; D ambiguous. The CDR3 is made up of 14 amino acids. Germline CDR1 reads SGHVS; CDR2 reads FQNEAQ. Trimming stripped 6 bases from V and 1 base from J, with 12 bases between. This chain's CDR3 is CASSSTEPNTEAFF. As DNA, the CDR3 is TGTGCCAGCAGTTCAACAGAACCGAACACTGAAGCTTTCTTT.

This chain joins TRBV10-3 and TRBJ1-1; TRBD1 is a possible D gene (5 bases). This CDR3 contains 14 residues. The germline V gene encodes CDR1 ENHRY and CDR2 SYGVKD. The ends were cut back, 6 bases at V and 0 bases at J, with 11 bases in the middle. CDR3 region: CAIRSRAMNTEAFF. DNA for the CDR3: TGTGCCATCAGATCCAGGGCTATGAACACTGAAGCTTTCTTT.

The table lists this clone with a count of one. The chain couples TRBV3-1 (or the pseudogene TRBV3-2) to TRBJ2-7; the D is unclear. V was cut by 5 bases and J by 5 bases, with 10 bases left in between. Germline lookup yields CDR1 LGHDT and CDR2 YNNKEL (reference sequence). The CDR3 length is 12 residues. CDR3 sequence (DNA): TGTGCCAGCAGCGTCGTGTTAGACGAGCAGTACTTC. Protein: CASSVVLDEQYF.

This chain links TRBV28 with TRBJ1-2; maybe TRBD1 (5 bases). Germline V gene sequence: CDR1 MDHEN, CDR2 SYDVKM. The V end was cut by 3 bases, the J end by 5 bases, with 13 bases between. The CDR3 covers 14 residues. The CDR3 here is CASSLGRTMYGYTF. The CDR3 region has the DNA TGTGCCAGCAGTTTGGGCAGGACAATGTATGGCTACACCTTC.

The rearrangement links TRBV7-2 to TRBJ1-2, with TRBD1 matching 12 bases. CDR1 is SGHTA and CDR2 is FQGNSA in the germline V gene. CDR3 length: 17 residues. Losses at the gene ends were 3 bases for V and 2 bases for J; bases not matched to a gene: 7. The CDR3 nucleotides are TGTGCCAGCAGCTTCTCAGGGGGGACAGGGGGCAACTATGGCTACACCTTC. It is translated as CASSFSGGTGGNYGYTF.

CDR3 in amino acids: CASSQGAVHTEAFF. CDR3 in DNA: TGTGCCAGCAGCCAAGGGGCGGTGCACACTGAAGCTTTCTTT. The V call is TRBV3-1 (or the pseudogene TRBV3-2), the J call TRBJ1-1; no clear D. Between the trimmed V and J ends, which lost 1 base and 3 bases, there was a span of 9 bases. This CDR3 is built from 14 residues. Per germline, CDR1 LGHDT and CDR2 YNNKEL (reference sequence).

For the CDR3, the DNA is TGTGCCAGCAGCCCCCGGGGGCGGTACCAAGAGACCCAGTACTTC. As protein: CASSPRGRYQETQYF. This chain joins TRBV3-1 (or the pseudogene TRBV3-2) and TRBJ2-5; D tentatively reads TRBD1 or TRBD2 (6 bases each). CDR1 is LGHDT and CDR2 is YNNKEL in the germline V gene (reference sequence). The V and J ends lost 4 bases and 0 bases respectively, with 12 bases between them. This CDR3 is 15 amino acids long.